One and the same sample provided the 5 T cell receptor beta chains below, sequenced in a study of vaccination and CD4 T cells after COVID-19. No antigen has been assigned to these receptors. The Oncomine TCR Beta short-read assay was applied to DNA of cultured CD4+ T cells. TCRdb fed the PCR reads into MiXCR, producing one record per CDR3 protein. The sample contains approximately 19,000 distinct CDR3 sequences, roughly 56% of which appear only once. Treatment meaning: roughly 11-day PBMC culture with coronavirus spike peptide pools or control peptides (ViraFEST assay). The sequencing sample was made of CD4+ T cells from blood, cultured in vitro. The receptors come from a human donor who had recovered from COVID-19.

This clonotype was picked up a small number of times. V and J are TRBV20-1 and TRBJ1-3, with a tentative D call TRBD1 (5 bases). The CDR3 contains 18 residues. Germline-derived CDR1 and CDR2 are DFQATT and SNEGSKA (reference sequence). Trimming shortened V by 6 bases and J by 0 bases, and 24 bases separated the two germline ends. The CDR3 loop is CSAPRWGDWGSSGNTIYF. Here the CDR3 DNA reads TGCAGTGCGCCTCGGTGGGGGGACTGGGGAAGCTCTGGAAACACCATATATTTT.

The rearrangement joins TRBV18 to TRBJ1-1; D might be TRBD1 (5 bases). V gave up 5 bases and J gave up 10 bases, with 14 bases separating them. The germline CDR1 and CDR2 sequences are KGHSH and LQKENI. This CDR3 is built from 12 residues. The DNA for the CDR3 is TGTGCCAGCTCATCCCCTGGCCAGGGAGCTTTCTTT. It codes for CASSSPGQGAFF.

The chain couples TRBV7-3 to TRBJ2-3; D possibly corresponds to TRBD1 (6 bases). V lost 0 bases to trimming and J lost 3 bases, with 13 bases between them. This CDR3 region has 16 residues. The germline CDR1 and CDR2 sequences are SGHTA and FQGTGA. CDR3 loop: CASSLTPGVSTDTQYF. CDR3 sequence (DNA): TGTGCCAGCAGCTTAACCCCAGGGGTGTCGACAGATACGCAGTATTTT.

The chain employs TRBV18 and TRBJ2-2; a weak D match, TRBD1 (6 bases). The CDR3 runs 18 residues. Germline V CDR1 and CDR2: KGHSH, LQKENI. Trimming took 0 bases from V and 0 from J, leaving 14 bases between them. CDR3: CASSPPLGTYANTGELFF. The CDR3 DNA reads TGTGCCAGCTCACCACCCCTCGGGACATACGCGAACACCGGGGAGCTGTTTTTT.

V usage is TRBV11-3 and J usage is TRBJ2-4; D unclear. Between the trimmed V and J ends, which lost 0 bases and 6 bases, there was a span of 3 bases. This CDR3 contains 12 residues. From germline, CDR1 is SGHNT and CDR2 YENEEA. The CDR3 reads CASSLDRNIQYF. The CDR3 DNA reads TGTGCCAGCAGCTTAGATCGAAACATTCAGTACTTC.